This T cell receptor (beta chain) was recovered during a study of lymphopenia after photon versus proton radiotherapy. V was cut by 6 bases and J by 2 bases, with 9 bases left in between. The V gene's germline CDR1 is KGHSH and CDR2 LQKENI. The CDR3 totals 13 residues. Repertoires were generated with immunoSEQ multiplex PCR, while TCRdb's copy carries only in-frame clones and drops some. Counted here are 150,000 to 200,000 clones, 70% to 90% occurring once; the ten biggest clones make up around 4.5%. Points on this clone: Its antigen is not identified.

Findings and caveats of the study: Under photons, naive T cells and diversity fell while effector/memory populations rose.

The chain joins TRBV18 to TRBJ2-3; D is perhaps TRBD2 (6 bases). Sequencing was performed on peripheral blood, taken from a patient treated with photon-based radiotherapy. This clonotype was sampled from a man in his forties or fifties with gastric cancer. This CDR3 reads CASSRGVTDTQYF. CDR3 DNA: TGTGCCAGCTCGCGCGGGGTCACAGATACGCAGTATTTT.